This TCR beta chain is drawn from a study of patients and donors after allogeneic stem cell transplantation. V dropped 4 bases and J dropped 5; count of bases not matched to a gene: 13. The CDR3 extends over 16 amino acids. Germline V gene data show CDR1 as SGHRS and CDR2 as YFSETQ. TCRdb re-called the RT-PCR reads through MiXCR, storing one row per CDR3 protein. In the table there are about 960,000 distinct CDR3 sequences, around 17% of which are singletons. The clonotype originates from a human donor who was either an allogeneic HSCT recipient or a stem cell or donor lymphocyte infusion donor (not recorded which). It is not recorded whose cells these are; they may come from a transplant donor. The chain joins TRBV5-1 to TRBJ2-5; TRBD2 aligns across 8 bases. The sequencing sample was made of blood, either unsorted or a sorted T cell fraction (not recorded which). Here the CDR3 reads CASSPVSGRGEETQYF. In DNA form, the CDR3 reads TGCGCCAGCAGCCCTGTAAGCGGGAGAGGAGAGGAGACCCAGTACTTC.